A selection of T cell receptor beta chains follows, all from one sample in a study of spatial heterogeneity in lung cancer. MiXCR, run by TCRdb on the 5' RACE reads, gives a single entry per CDR3 protein. Among 50,000 or so distinct CDR3 sequences, 10% to 15% were seen once, and the ten largest hold roughly 32%. Sequencing was performed on PBMCs, taken at follow-up. The receptors were gathered from a male donor with early-stage non-small cell lung cancer. CDR3s include the opening cysteine and the closing phenylalanine or tryptophan. Fields, in order: V gene, J gene, CDR3 protein.

TRBV28	TRBJ1-1	CASSLRTAEAFF
TRBV7-2	TRBJ2-2	CASSSGTNTGELFF
TRBV12-3/TRBV12-4	TRBJ2-7	CASNGGETYEQYF
TRBV9	TRBJ1-4	CASSVGPGQGANEKLFF
TRBV12-3/TRBV12-4	TRBJ2-1	CASSRGSLAEEFF
TRBV27	TRBJ2-5	CASRDLLGGQETQYF
TRBV30	TRBJ2-5	CAWSRQAQETQYF
TRBV18	TRBJ2-7	CASSPGTGASYEQYF
TRBV12-3/TRBV12-4	TRBJ1-1	CASSPGQNTEAFF
TRBV28	TRBJ2-7	CASRPIRTRRPIYEQYF
TRBV4-3	TRBJ1-2	CASSRTGVNYGYTF
TRBV11-2	TRBJ2-1	CASSSPKTSGRYNEQFF
TRBV30	TRBJ1-2	CAWSNRPSNYGYTF
TRBV20-1	TRBJ2-5	CSANRWVETQYF
TRBV7-9	TRBJ2-1	CASRLDSYNEQFF
TRBV27	TRBJ1-5	CASRNTQGSGNQPQHF
TRBV7-9	TRBJ2-7	CASSSGQGTSYEQYF
TRBV7-9	TRBJ2-5	CASSSGQGAGSEETQYF
TRBV13	TRBJ2-7	CASSGGQGAYEQYF
TRBV20-1	TRBJ2-3	CSADVGSGTDTQYF
TRBV5-1	TRBJ2-3	CASSIPQQRGNTDTQYF
TRBV20-1	TRBJ1-2	CSAMDAINYGYTF
TRBV7-9	TRBJ1-1	CASSFEGTEAFF
TRBV7-2	TRBJ2-7	CASSLAGGRVTDEQYF
TRBV20-1	TRBJ2-1	CSARTYNEQFF
TRBV30	TRBJ2-1	CAWTSGRNEQFF
TRBV7-9	TRBJ1-1	CASRGLSEAFF
TRBV30	TRBJ1-1	CAWSPKQGVRFTEAFF
TRBV5-1	TRBJ1-6	CASSSIGTNSPLHF
TRBV6-2/TRBV6-3	TRBJ2-5	CASIPGGVSGETQYF
TRBV7-3	TRBJ2-5	CASSPAGVETQYF
TRBV4-2	TRBJ2-7	CASSIGTGGSSSYEQYF
TRBV29-1	TRBJ1-3	CSVHREGSGNTIYF
TRBV7-2	TRBJ1-1	CASSSSGHSNTEAFF
TRBV20-1	TRBJ2-3	CSAPRQGRTDTQYF
TRBV7-9	TRBJ2-7	CASSIDSYEQYF
TRBV7-2	TRBJ2-3	CASSLESSGITDTQYF
TRBV5-1	TRBJ2-5	CASSFGLAGAYQETQYF
TRBV7-2	TRBJ2-7	CASSLGQGGMFEQYF
TRBV5-4	TRBJ1-5	CASSLEPGTEGNQPQHF
TRBV29-1	TRBJ1-2	CSVAPSIGYTF
TRBV11-2	TRBJ2-5	CASSSGRLRETQYF
TRBV30	TRBJ1-6	CAWSVPDSPLHF
TRBV7-8	TRBJ2-7	CASSLDGGNYEQYF
TRBV6-6	TRBJ1-4	CASRRGGREKLFF
TRBV28	TRBJ2-1	CASSRYNEQFF
TRBV3-1	TRBJ1-4	CASSQDRGILFF
TRBV12-3/TRBV12-4	TRBJ2-5	CASSGDQKETQYF
TRBV21-1	TRBJ2-7	CASSRGRHEQYF
TRBV28	TRBJ2-5	CASSPGARRETQYF
TRBV20-1	TRBJ2-1	CSARLVGGRYNEQFF
TRBV12-3/TRBV12-4	TRBJ2-5	CASSANRNGAETQYF
TRBV20-1	TRBJ1-2	CSASQADYGYTF
TRBV10-3	TRBJ1-1	CAISEFGRMNTEAFF